The 29 T cell receptor beta chains below were found in one sample sequenced in a study of T cell repertoires in cytomegalovirus infection. MiXCR, applied by TCRdb to the reads, yields one record per CDR3 protein. Among 560,000 or so distinct CDR3 sequences listed, 16% were seen once. The specimen sequenced was CD8+ T cells from PBMCs. The source is a human donor in good health (CMV status not recorded). Some clones in this sample may be carry-over from other donors' samples.

As to this clonotype: A much bigger clone sits one base away, suggesting this may be a read error. V and J are TRBV12-3 or TRBV12-4 and TRBJ2-3; 10 bases align to TRBD2. The CDR3 runs to 16 residues. CDR3 DNA: TGTGCCAACAGTGACACGACTAGCGGGTCCACAGATACGCAGTATTTT. Translated: CANSDTTSGSTDTQYF.

This clonotype was seen ten or more times. The junction departs from germline at one end; a sequencing error may be responsible. The gene calls are TRBV29-1 and TRBJ1-2, with TRBD1 as a possible D gene (5 bases). The germline V gene has CDR1 SQVTM and CDR2 ANQGSEA. CDR3 size: 14 residues. CDR3 in amino acids: CSVEGDRYNYGYTF. CDR3 DNA: TGCAGCGTCGAAGGGGACCGATATAACTATGGCTACACCTTC.

This clonotype has just a few counts. The chain carries TRBV4-1 and TRBJ2-6, with D possibly being TRBD2 (5 bases). Germline V lookup: CDR1 MGHRA, CDR2 YSYEKL. Trimming removed 8 bases from V and 4 bases from J, with 9 bases in between. The length of the CDR3 is 13 residues. The DNA for the CDR3 is TGCGCCAGCGGCGGGTACGGGGCCAACGTCCTGACTTTC. Amino acid sequence: CASGGYGANVLTF.

The V call is TRBV3-1, the J call TRBJ2-5; 7 bases are shared with TRBD2. This CDR3 is 14 amino acids long. Germline-derived CDR1 and CDR2 are LGHDT and YNNKEL (reference sequence). Germline trimming cut 1 base from V and 3 bases from J; bases unmatched to any gene: 2. CDR3 DNA: TGTGCCAGCAGCCAAGGGCTAGCGGAAGAGACCCAGTACTTC. Its protein product is CASSQGLAEETQYF.

Comment on this clonotype: One end of the junction does not line up with germline, which may come from a read error. This rearrangement joins TRBV6-6 to TRBJ2-5; 8 bases line up with TRBD2. This CDR3 is 16 amino acids long. Germline V gives CDR1 MNHNY, CDR2 SVGAGI (reference sequence). CDR3 nucleotides: TGTGCCAGCAGTTACTCCCCGGGACTAGGACAAGAGACCCAATACTTC. Protein product: CASSYSPGLGQETQYF.

In its sample, this clonotype was seen many times. The chain has TRBV7-6 and TRBJ2-7; D may be TRBD1 or TRBD2 (6 bases each). Per the germline V gene, CDR1 is SGHVS and CDR2 is FNYEAQ. V was clipped by 3 bases and J by 0 bases, with 12 bases between them. The CDR3 is made up of 15 amino acids. This CDR3 is CASSFGRGPSYEQYF. The CDR3, as DNA: TGTGCCAGCAGCTTCGGCCGGGGGCCCTCCTACGAGCAGTACTTC.

This clonotype was seen many times. This chain uses TRBV7-4 with TRBJ2-1; D not resolved. Germline-derived CDR1 and CDR2 are SGHVT and SQSDAQ. The V and J ends lost 7 bases and 2 bases respectively, with 18 bases between them. CDR3 length: 16 residues. As DNA, the CDR3 is TGTGCCAGCAACCTTTTACTCCATCTAACCTACAATGAGCAGTTCTTC. Translation gives CASNLLLHLTYNEQFF.

This clonotype occurred a few times. The chain links TRBV5-6 to TRBJ2-1; a possible D gene is TRBD2 (6 bases). This CDR3 comprises 13 residues. Per the germline V gene, CDR1 is SGHDT and CDR2 is YYEEEE. Trimming cost V 5 bases and J 9 bases, with 15 bases left between them. The DNA for the CDR3 is TGTGCCAGCAGTTACCCGGGGGACGGTGAGCAGTTCTTC. Its translation: CASSYPGDGEQFF.

This chain connects TRBV24-1 to TRBJ2-1, with TRBD2 identical over 9 bases. Trimming cost V 6 bases and J 10 bases; bases outside gene matches: 3. The germline V gene encodes CDR1 KGHDR and CDR2 SFDVKD. The CDR3 sequence is 12 residues long. DNA for the CDR3: TGTGCCACCAGTCCCACTAGCGGGGAGCAGTTCTTC. Protein product: CATSPTSGEQFF.

The chain carries TRBV7-8 and TRBJ2-7, with TRBD1 matching 8 bases. The V and J ends lost 8 bases and 2 bases, in that order; junction bases with no gene match: 5. Looked up from germline, CDR1 is SGHVS and CDR2 is FQNEAQ. The CDR3 sequence is 13 residues long. CDR3 region: CASLQTGAYEQYF. The CDR3 coding sequence is TGTGCCAGCTTACAGACAGGGGCCTACGAGCAGTACTTC.

The sample holds a few counts of this clonotype. The chain uses TRBV19 and TRBJ1-1; 7 bases line up with TRBD1. Trimming removed 9 bases from V and 0 bases from J; junction bases left unmatched: 4. Germline V gives CDR1 LNHDA, CDR2 SQIVND (reference sequence). The CDR3 extends over 13 amino acids. The CDR3 is CASFGTVNTEAFF. CDR3 bases: TGTGCCAGCTTCGGGACAGTGAACACTGAAGCTTTCTTT.

This clonotype was found a few times. The chain employs TRBV18 and TRBJ2-7; unclear D gene. This CDR3 has 13 residues. Germline values: CDR1 KGHSH, CDR2 LQKENI. Trimming pared 5 bases from V and 0 bases from J, leaving 8 bases between. This CDR3 is CASSNTPSYEQYF. The DNA of the CDR3 is TGTGCCAGCTCAAACACTCCCTCCTACGAGCAGTACTTC.

This clonotype has only a few counts. V gene TRBV28 combines with J gene TRBJ2-5; the match to TRBD2 covers 14 bases. V was clipped by 3 bases and J by 4 bases; unmatched bases: 13. CDR3 length equals 19 residues. Germline lookup yields CDR1 MDHEN and CDR2 SYDVKM. The CDR3 nucleotides are TGTGCCAGCAGTTTCCCCCCTTCGGGACTAGCGGGAGATGGAGAGACCCAGTACTTC. This sequence encodes CASSFPPSGLAGDGETQYF.

This clonotype was observed a handful of times. CDR3 coding DNA: TGTGCCAGCAGTTTATCGGGACAGGGGGTCTATGAGCAGTTCTTC. It is translated as CASSLSGQGVYEQFF. This rearrangement joins TRBV27 to TRBJ2-1; 11 positions match TRBD1. The germline gives CDR1 MNHEY, CDR2 SMNVEV (reference sequence). V lost 0 bases, J lost 8 bases, and 3 bases stayed unmatched. The CDR3 length is 15 residues.

This clonotype appeared a few times. The chain joins TRBV10-3 to TRBJ1-1, with 8 bases identical to TRBD1. The length of the CDR3 is 16 residues. J gave up 11 bases and V 6 bases, and 20 bases lay outside the gene matches. Germline V CDR1 and CDR2: ENHRY, SYGVKD. CDR3 sequence: CAISVVGQGRIGSAFF. CDR3 DNA: TGTGCCATCAGCGTTGTAGGACAGGGTAGAATAGGTTCGGCTTTCTTT.

Many counts were recorded for this clonotype. The chain joins TRBV7-9 to TRBJ1-4; 7 bases fit TRBD1. The ends lost 3 bases at V and 7 bases at J; junction bases unmatched: 8. The CDR3 is 15 amino acids. Germline CDR1 SEHNR, CDR2 FQNEAQ (reference sequence). CDR3 DNA: TGTGCCAGCAGCTTGTGGGACCCAGGGGGTGAAAAACTGTTTTTT. Its translation: CASSLWDPGGEKLFF.

The chain is built from TRBV5-1 and TRBJ1-1; D is possibly TRBD1 (6 bases). Germline V gives CDR1 SGHRS, CDR2 YFSETQ. Trimming removed 4 bases from V and 3 bases from J, with 22 bases in between. The length of the CDR3 is 17 residues. The CDR3 loop is CASSPGRVTGWDTEAFF. The CDR3 DNA reads TGCGCCAGCAGCCCGGGGAGGGTAACAGGGTGGGACACTGAAGCTTTCTTT.

This clonotype came up many times. The chain recombines TRBV7-2 with TRBJ2-1, with 9 bases lining up with TRBD2. Germline V gene sequence: CDR1 SGHTA, CDR2 FQGNSA. V dropped 5 bases and J dropped 3; count of bases not matched to a gene: 8. CDR3 length equals 16 residues. The CDR3 nucleotides read TGTGCCAGCAGCCTCGCTCTAGCGGGGTTCTACAATGAGCAGTTCTTC. It translates to CASSLALAGFYNEQFF.

This chain uses TRBV13 with TRBJ2-4, with unresolved D. The germline V and J ends were trimmed by 0 bases and 0 bases, with 9 bases remaining between them. The CDR3 runs to 16 residues. Germline CDR1 reads PRHDT; CDR2 reads FYEKMQ (reference sequence). CDR3 amino acids: CASSLGTHLAKNIQYF. DNA of the CDR3: TGTGCCAGCAGCTTAGGGACACATTTAGCCAAAAACATTCAGTACTTC.

This clonotype was counted between two and nine times. The chain is built from TRBV7-6 and TRBJ2-3; D is unresolved. The CDR3 spans 13 residues. V was shortened by 5 bases and J by 5 bases, with 11 bases between the two germline ends. From germline, CDR1 is SGHVS and CDR2 FNYEAQ. This chain's CDR3 is CASSLPTKDTQYF. For the CDR3, the DNA is TGTGCCAGCAGCCTCCCGACCAAAGATACGCAGTATTTT.

This clonotype appeared a few times. The chain links TRBV27 to TRBJ2-1, with 10 bases aligning to TRBD1. The CDR3 is made up of 15 amino acids. With 6 bases clipped from V and 4 bases from J, the junction kept 6 bases outside the gene matches. Germline loops: CDR1 MNHEY, CDR2 SMNVEV (reference sequence). Here the CDR3 reads CASSTGTGVYNEQFF. The CDR3 nucleotides are TGTGCCAGCAGCACCGGGACAGGGGTTTACAATGAGCAGTTCTTC.

This clonotype was counted many times. The chain recombines TRBV7-9 with TRBJ1-1; no clear D. Germline V gives CDR1 SEHNR, CDR2 FQNEAQ (reference sequence). CDR3 length: 15 amino acids. V was shortened by 8 bases and J by 0 bases, with 16 bases between the two germline ends. The CDR3 nucleotides are TGTGCCAGCGGCCCCCCCATGGAACTGAACACTGAAGCTTTCTTT. This sequence encodes CASGPPMELNTEAFF.

In the case of this clonotype: Being one base from a much bigger clone, this may be a read error. The genes are TRBV12-3 or TRBV12-4 and TRBJ1-1; no clear D. V was trimmed by 6 bases and J by 4 bases, leaving 15 bases between them. CDR3 length: 14 amino acids. This CDR3 is CASRPGSGATEAFF. The CDR3 DNA sequence: TGTGCCAGCAGACCGGGGAGCGGTGCCACTGAAGCTTTCTTT.

There are a few counts of this clonotype. V gene TRBV20-1 combines with J gene TRBJ1-2; TRBD1 aligns across 7 bases. This CDR3 region has 15 residues. Unmatched junction bases numbered 7, after V lost 3 bases and J lost 0 bases. Looked up from germline, CDR1 is DFQATT and CDR2 is SNEGSKA (reference sequence). For the CDR3, the DNA is TGCAGTGCTAGGTACAGGGGCCCGGCTAACTATGGCTACACCTTC. This gives the protein CSARYRGPANYGYTF.

The chain is built from TRBV20-1 and TRBJ2-7; 7 bases are a match to TRBD1. The J segment lost 0 bases and the V segment lost 3 bases, leaving 8 bases of the junction unmatched. This CDR3 contains 15 residues. CDR1 is DFQATT and CDR2 is SNEGSKA in the germline V gene (reference sequence). CDR3: CSARARGTSSYEQYF. As DNA, the CDR3 is TGCAGTGCTAGGGCCAGGGGGACCAGCTCCTACGAGCAGTACTTC.

The sample holds many counts of this clonotype. The gene calls are TRBV4-2 and TRBJ2-7; 7 nucleotides line up with TRBD2. After removal of 1 base from V and 5 bases from J, the junction contained 23 bases not matched to a gene. Germline CDR1 reads LGHNA; CDR2 reads YNFKEQ. The CDR3 has 20 residues. The CDR3 DNA reads as TGTGCCAGCAGCCAAGGGACGATCGTAGGGGAGGGGCGGGAGCGAGACGAGCAGTACTTC. This sequence encodes CASSQGTIVGEGRERDEQYF.

As to this clonotype: A much larger clonotype is one base distant, so this may be a read error. The CDR3 region has the DNA TGTGCCAGCAGCTGGGACAGGGGTAGCTATGGCTACACCTTC. It codes for CASSWDRGSYGYTF. V usage is TRBV7-9 and J usage is TRBJ1-2, with 10 bases fitting TRBD1. CDR1 is SEHNR and CDR2 is FQNEAQ in the germline V gene (reference sequence). V was pared by 4 bases and J by 4 bases, with 3 bases of the junction left unmatched. CDR3 size: 14 residues. Drawing the rest from reference TRBV7-9 and TRBJ1-2, the complete variable domain is DTGVSQNPRHKITKRGQNVTFRCDPISEHNRLYWYRQTLGQGPEFLTYFQNEAQLEKSRLLSDRFSAERPKGSFSTLEIQRTEQGDSAMYLCASSWDRGSYGYTFGSGTRLTVV.

This clonotype was detected many times. The rearrangement joins TRBV11-2 to TRBJ1-1; no reliable D call. V lost 5 bases and J 3 bases, leaving 22 bases between the germline ends. This CDR3 is 17 amino acids long. Germline V gene lookup returns CDR1 SGHAT and CDR2 FQNNGV. CDR3 DNA sequence: TGTGCCAGCAGCCTCTGGTTTAGGGTTGACTCGTACACTGAAGCTTTCTTT. Translated, it gives CASSLWFRVDSYTEAFF.

The rearrangement links TRBV6-4 to TRBJ1-2; D possibly corresponds to TRBD1 (6 bases). Germline V lookup: CDR1 MRHNA, CDR2 SNTAGT. The CDR3 has 14 residues. The V and J ends lost 7 bases and 3 bases respectively, with 15 bases between them. The chain's CDR3 is CASTTGRADYGYTF. The CDR3 DNA follows: TGTGCCAGCACTACAGGGCGAGCAGACTATGGCTACACCTTC.